Detailed here is one T cell receptor beta chain. Its antigen is as yet unknown. CDR3 size: 15 residues. Germline lookup yields CDR1 SGHDT and CDR2 YYEEEE. Germline trimming cut 6 bases from V and 5 bases from J; bases unmatched to any gene: 7. The entry originates in a study of identical twins. Overall study results and limits: Conclusions relied on cross-sectional statistical analysis, not following the same donors. The abundant beta clonotypes from cord blood had fewer insertions, and memory repertoires had none of this.

cDNA carried unique molecular identifiers, and a universal primer site was added by template switching. One entry per CDR3 protein, called by TCRdb with MiXCR from the 5' RACE reads. Seen here are 300,000 to 400,000 distinct CDR3 sequences, approximately 13% observed once, and the top ten hold more than 6%. These data were also filed under a second study, of yellow fever vaccine responses in identical twins.

This chain joins TRBV5-6 and TRBJ2-5, with TRBD2 matching 13 bases. The sequence was collected from a woman younger than 35 in good health. Source material: CD8+ T cells sorted from blood. The CDR3 loop reads CASILAGGPRETQYF. The CDR3 nucleotides read TGTGCCAGCATACTAGCGGGGGGGCCCCGGGAGACCCAGTACTTC.